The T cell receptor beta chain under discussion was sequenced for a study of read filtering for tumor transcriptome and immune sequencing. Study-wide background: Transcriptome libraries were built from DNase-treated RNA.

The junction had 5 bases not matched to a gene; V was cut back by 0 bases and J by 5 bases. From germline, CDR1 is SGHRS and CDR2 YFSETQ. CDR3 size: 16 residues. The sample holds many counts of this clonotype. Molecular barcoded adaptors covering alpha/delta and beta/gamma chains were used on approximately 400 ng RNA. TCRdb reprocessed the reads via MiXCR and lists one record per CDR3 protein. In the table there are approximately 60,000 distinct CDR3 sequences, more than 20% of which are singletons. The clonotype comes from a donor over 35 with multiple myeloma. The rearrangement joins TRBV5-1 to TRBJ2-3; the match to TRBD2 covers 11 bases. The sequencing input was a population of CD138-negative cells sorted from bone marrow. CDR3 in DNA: TGCGCCAGCAGCTTGGAGCTAGCGGGGGGAGTAGATACGCAGTATTTT. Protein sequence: CASSLELAGGVDTQYF.